These 23 T cell receptor beta chains came from one sample sequenced in a study of monozygotic twins with inflammatory bowel disease. From the 5' RACE reads, TCRdb lists one entry per CDR3 protein and no DNA. The sample includes roughly 140,000 distinct CDR3 sequences. The sequencing sample was made of blood. The receptors were gathered from a human donor with ulcerative colitis or Crohn's disease, or a healthy co-twin of an affected twin (not recorded which).

The chain has TRBV5-1 and TRBJ1-2; TCRdb's D gene call, TRBD1, goes unchecked for lack of DNA. Germline values: CDR1 SGHRS, CDR2 YFSETQ. This CDR3 comprises 14 residues. The CDR3 sequence is CASSFSGPNYGYTF. Drawing the rest from reference TRBV5-1 and TRBJ1-2, the complete variable domain is KAGVTQTPRYLIKTRGQQVTLSCSPISGHRSVSWYQQTPGQGLQFLFEYFSETQRNKGNFPGRFSGRQFSNSRSEMNVSTLELGDSALYLCASSFSGPNYGYTFGSGTRLTVV.

The chain joins TRBV6-5 to TRBJ2-6. CDR1 and CDR2 from the germline V gene are MNHEY and SVGAGI. The length of the CDR3 is 16 residues. Here the CDR3 reads CASSYSPYSGANVLTF.

The CDR3 protein is CASTFRSSRGSYEQYF. This chain links TRBV27 with TRBJ2-7. The CDR3 has 16 amino acids. Germline V gene lookup returns CDR1 MNHEY and CDR2 SMNVEV (reference sequence).

CDR3 region: CSVVDGDTILGYTF. The V gene is TRBV29-1, the J gene TRBJ1-2. Germline CDR1 and CDR2: SQVTM and ANQGSEA. This CDR3 is built from 14 residues.

The J gene is TRBJ2-5, the V gene TRBV5-4; TCRdb gives TRBD1 as the D gene, but with no DNA this cannot be confirmed. The CDR3 runs 15 residues. CDR1 is SGHNT and CDR2 is YYREEE in the germline V gene (reference sequence). The CDR3 reads CASSLGFQGRETQYF.

V usage is TRBV4-1 and J usage is TRBJ1-1; there is no DNA to check the TCRdb D call of TRBD1. There are 14 residues in the CDR3. CDR1 and CDR2 from the germline V gene are MGHRA and YSYEKL. This chain's CDR3 is CASSQDTGRTEAFF.

The chain links TRBV10-3 to TRBJ2-7; TCRdb's D call, TRBD2, is unchecked because there is no DNA. The CDR3 extends over 13 amino acids. Germline V CDR1 and CDR2: ENHRY, SYGVKD. The CDR3 spells CASADGLIYERYF.

The chain couples TRBV20-1 to TRBJ1-3; TCRdb lists TRBD1, though no DNA is available to test this call. This CDR3 is 14 amino acids long. Germline V CDR1 and CDR2: DFQATT, SNEGSKA (reference sequence). The CDR3 is CSAPRGRAGNTIYF.

The chain has TRBV20-1 and TRBJ2-7. Germline loops: CDR1 DFQATT, CDR2 SNEGSKA (reference sequence). This CDR3 region has 12 residues. The CDR3 spells CSASPKSYEQYF.

The chain carries TRBV5-1 and TRBJ1-1. CDR1 and CDR2 (germline): SGHRS, YFSETQ. The CDR3 is 17 amino acids. The CDR3 reads CASSSTLTSTVGTEAFF. Full variable domain (remainder filled in from reference TRBV5-1 and TRBJ1-1): KAGVTQTPRYLIKTRGQQVTLSCSPISGHRSVSWYQQTPGQGLQFLFEYFSETQRNKGNFPGRFSGRQFSNSRSEMNVSTLELGDSALYLCASSSTLTSTVGTEAFFGQGTRLTVV.

This rearrangement joins TRBV5-1 to TRBJ2-1. The germline CDR1 and CDR2 sequences are SGHRS and YFSETQ. The CDR3 loop spans 15 amino acids. The CDR3 loop is CASSLVQGTYNEQFF.

The genes are TRBV7-8 and TRBJ2-1; there is no DNA to check the TCRdb D call of TRBD1. Per germline, CDR1 SGHVS and CDR2 FQNEAQ. There are 14 residues in the CDR3. CDR3 residues: CASMRTGSRDEQFF.

The gene calls are TRBV7-2 and TRBJ1-6; as DNA is missing, the TRBD1 call by TCRdb cannot be tested. This CDR3 region has 16 residues. Looked up from germline, CDR1 is SGHTA and CDR2 is FQGNSA. The CDR3 loop is CASSFYQGARNSPLHF. The entire variable domain, with the rest obtained from reference TRBV7-2 and TRBJ1-6, is as follows: GAGVSQSPSNKVTEKGKDVELRCDPISGHTALYWYRQSLGQGLEFLIYFQGNSAPDKSGLPSDRFSAERTGGSVSTLTIQRTQQEDSAVYLCASSFYQGARNSPLHFGNGTRLTVT.

The chain recombines TRBV6-1 with TRBJ2-5; TCRdb outputs TRBD1, but without DNA this stays unchecked. The germline V gene has CDR1 MNHNS and CDR2 SASEGT. This CDR3 has 16 residues. The CDR3 loop is CASSTSRDVSQETQYF.

This chain uses TRBV3-1 with TRBJ1-4. The CDR3 totals 13 residues. CDR1 LGHDT and CDR2 YNNKEL come from the germline V gene (reference sequence). The CDR3 sequence: CASSPRSSEKLFF.

V is TRBV6-2 or TRBV6-3 and J is TRBJ1-4; lacking DNA, the TRBD1 call made by TCRdb goes unchecked. Germline V gives CDR1 MNHEY, CDR2 SVGEGT. The CDR3 totals 13 residues. The CDR3 here is CASSYPDRRNLFF.

The chain carries TRBV7-9 and TRBJ1-1; TCRdb gives TRBD1 as the D gene, but with no DNA this cannot be confirmed. Germline assignment: CDR1 SEHNR and CDR2 FQNEAQ (reference sequence). This CDR3 comprises 15 residues. The chain's CDR3 is CASRSWTSMNTEAFF.

V gene TRBV20-1 combines with J gene TRBJ1-1; absent DNA, TCRdb's TRBD1 call cannot be checked. The CDR3 consists of 15 residues. Looked up from germline, CDR1 is DFQATT and CDR2 is SNEGSKA (reference sequence). CDR3 sequence: CSAREIQGGVNEAFF.

The gene calls are TRBV5-1 and TRBJ1-1; TCRdb proposes TRBD1, but this gene call is untestable without DNA. The germline CDR1 and CDR2 sequences are SGHRS and YFSETQ. The CDR3 has 17 amino acids. The CDR3 region is CASSSGQGAVPNTEAFF.

The chain recombines TRBV5-1 with TRBJ2-7; TCRdb indicates TRBD1, and absent DNA this call remains unverified. Germline V gene data show CDR1 as SGHRS and CDR2 as YFSETQ. The CDR3 sequence is 14 residues long. This CDR3 reads CASSLGDGPYEQYF.

The chain links TRBV30 to TRBJ1-5. Germline V gives CDR1 GTSNPN, CDR2 SVGIG (reference sequence). The CDR3 totals 13 residues. This chain's CDR3 is CAWTTRSNQPQHF.

V usage is TRBV20-1 and J usage is TRBJ1-1; TCRdb's assignment of TRBD1 cannot be checked, as there is no DNA. Germline CDR1 reads DFQATT; CDR2 reads SNEGSKA (reference sequence). The CDR3 runs to 13 residues. The chain's CDR3 is CSARRQPNTEAFF.

The chain is built from TRBV6-2 or TRBV6-3 and TRBJ2-7; the TCRdb D gene call, TRBD2, has no DNA to confirm it. The CDR3 totals 20 residues. Germline V lookup: CDR1 MNHEY, CDR2 SVGEGT. The CDR3 reads CASSSPLAYSGGALSYEQYF.